The subject of this entry is one TCR beta chain. This specimen belongs to a study of T cell changes during pregnancy in multiple sclerosis. V was clipped by 5 bases and J by 5 bases, with 12 bases between them. The CDR3 covers 13 residues. Germline V gives CDR1 MRHNA, CDR2 SNTAGT. Profiled with immunoSEQ multiplex PCR; TCRdb holds only in-frame clones, not every one. The sample lists around 16,000 clones, roughly 83% occurring once. The chain joins TRBV6-4 to TRBJ1-1, with unresolved D. The sequence was obtained from a female donor in good health, enrolled as a control in a pregnancy study. Sequences were derived from CD8+ T cells from peripheral blood mononuclear cells, sampled after pregnancy. DNA of the CDR3: TGTGCCAGCAGTTCCACGGGAGGGACTGAAGCTTTCTTT. The encoded protein is CASSSTGGTEAFF.